This paragraph reports one TCR beta chain. V was shortened by 5 bases and J by 4 bases, with 14 bases between the two germline ends. Germline values: CDR1 KGHSH, CDR2 LQKENI. This CDR3 is 15 amino acids long. This entry comes from a study of blood T cell repertoires in COVID-19. TCRdb's copy holds only in-frame clones and misses some; the assay was immunoSEQ multiplex PCR. The sample has about 280,000 clones, 85% to 90% seen once. Clinical history reported by participants formed the basis on which cohorts were assigned. The rearrangement links TRBV18 to TRBJ1-4, with D perhaps matching TRBD1 (5 bases). The clonotype was recovered from a woman aged 60 to 75 in a cohort exposed to, infected with or recovered from COVID-19 (not recorded which). The specimen sequenced was PBMCs or T cells enriched from blood (not recorded which). Here the CDR3 DNA reads TGTGCCAGCTCATCCCAGACAGAGTTTAATGAAAAACTGTTTTTT. This encodes CASSSQTEFNEKLFF. Full variable domain (remainder filled in from reference TRBV18 and TRBJ1-4): NAGVMQNPRHLVRRRGQEARLRCSPMKGHSHVYWYRQLPEEGLKFMVYLQKENIIDESGMPKERFSAEFPKEGPSILRIQQVVRGDSAAYFCASSSQTEFNEKLFFGSGTQLSVL.